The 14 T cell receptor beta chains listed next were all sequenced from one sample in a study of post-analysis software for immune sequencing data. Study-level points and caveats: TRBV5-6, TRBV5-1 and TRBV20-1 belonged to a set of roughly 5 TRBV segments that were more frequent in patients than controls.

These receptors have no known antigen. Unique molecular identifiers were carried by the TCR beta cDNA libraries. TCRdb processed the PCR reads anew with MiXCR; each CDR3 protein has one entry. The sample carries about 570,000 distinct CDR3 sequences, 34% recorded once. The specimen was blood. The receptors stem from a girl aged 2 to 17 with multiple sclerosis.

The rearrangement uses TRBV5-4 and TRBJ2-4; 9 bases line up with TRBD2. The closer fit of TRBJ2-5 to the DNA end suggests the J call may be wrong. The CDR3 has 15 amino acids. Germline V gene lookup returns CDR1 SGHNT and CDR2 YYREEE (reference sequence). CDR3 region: CASSLEAGGRETQYF. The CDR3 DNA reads TGTGCCAGCAGCCTAGAGGCGGGGGGGAGAGAGACCCAGTACTTC.

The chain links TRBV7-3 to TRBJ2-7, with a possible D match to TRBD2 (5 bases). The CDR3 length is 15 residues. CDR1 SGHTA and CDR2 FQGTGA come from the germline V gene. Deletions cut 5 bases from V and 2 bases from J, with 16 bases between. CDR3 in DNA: TGTGCCAGCAGCCCCGGAGGTCAGTCAACCTACGAGCAGTACTTC. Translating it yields CASSPGGQSTYEQYF.

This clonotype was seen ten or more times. The CDR3 DNA reads TGTGCCATCAGGGACACAGATACGCAGTATTTT. Amino acid sequence: CAIRDTDTQYF. The V and J genes are TRBV10-3 and TRBJ2-3; D is ambiguous. There are 11 residues in the CDR3. Germline V gives CDR1 ENHRY, CDR2 SYGVKD. Trimming took off 6 bases at V and 2 bases at J, with 3 bases between the two ends.

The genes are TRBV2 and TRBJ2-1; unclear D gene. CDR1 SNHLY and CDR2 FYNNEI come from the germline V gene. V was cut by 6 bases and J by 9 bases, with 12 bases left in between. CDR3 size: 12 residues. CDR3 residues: CASRVSRREQFF. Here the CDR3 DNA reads TGTGCCAGCAGAGTATCCAGACGTGAGCAGTTCTTC.

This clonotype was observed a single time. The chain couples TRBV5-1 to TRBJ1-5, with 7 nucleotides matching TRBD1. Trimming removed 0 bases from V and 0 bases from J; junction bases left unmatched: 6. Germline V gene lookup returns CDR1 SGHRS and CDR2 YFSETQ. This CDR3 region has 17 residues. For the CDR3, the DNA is TGCGCCAGCAGCTTGGAAGGGGGCCCTTATAGCAATCAGCCCCAGCATTTT. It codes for CASSLEGGPYSNQPQHF.

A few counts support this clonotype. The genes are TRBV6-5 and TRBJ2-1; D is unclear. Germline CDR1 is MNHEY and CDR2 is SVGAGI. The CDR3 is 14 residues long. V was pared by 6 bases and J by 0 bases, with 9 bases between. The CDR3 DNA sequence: TGTGCCAGCAGAGAGCTCATCTCCTACAATGAGCAGTTCTTC. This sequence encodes CASRELISYNEQFF.

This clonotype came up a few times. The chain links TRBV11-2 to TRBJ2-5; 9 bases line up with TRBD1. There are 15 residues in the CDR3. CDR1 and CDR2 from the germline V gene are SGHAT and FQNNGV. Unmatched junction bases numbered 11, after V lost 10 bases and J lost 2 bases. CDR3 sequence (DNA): TGTGCCACGGGACAGGGTCCTACTTTACAAGAGACCCAGTACTTC. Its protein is CATGQGPTLQETQYF.

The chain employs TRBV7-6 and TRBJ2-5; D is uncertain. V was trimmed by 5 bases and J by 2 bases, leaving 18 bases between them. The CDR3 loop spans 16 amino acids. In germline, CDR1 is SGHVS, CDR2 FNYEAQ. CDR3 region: CASSPRFDQDQETQYF. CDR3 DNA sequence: TGTGCCAGCAGCCCCCGATTCGACCAAGATCAAGAGACCCAGTACTTC.

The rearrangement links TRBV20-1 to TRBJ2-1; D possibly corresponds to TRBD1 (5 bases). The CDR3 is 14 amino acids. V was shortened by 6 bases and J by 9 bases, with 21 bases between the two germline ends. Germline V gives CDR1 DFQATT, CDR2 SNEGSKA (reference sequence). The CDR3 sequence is CSAQDNFGVSEQFF. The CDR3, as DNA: TGCAGTGCGCAGGACAATTTTGGGGTATCTGAGCAGTTCTTC.

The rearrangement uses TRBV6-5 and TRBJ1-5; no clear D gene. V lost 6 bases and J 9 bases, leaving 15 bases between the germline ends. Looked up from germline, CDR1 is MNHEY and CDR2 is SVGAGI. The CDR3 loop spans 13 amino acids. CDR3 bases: TGTGCCAGCAGGCCCGTGGGTACTTGGCCCCAGCATTTT. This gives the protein CASRPVGTWPQHF.

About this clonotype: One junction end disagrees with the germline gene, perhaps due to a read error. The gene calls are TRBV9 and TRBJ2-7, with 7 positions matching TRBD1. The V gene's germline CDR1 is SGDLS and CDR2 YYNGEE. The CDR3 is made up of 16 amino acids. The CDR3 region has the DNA TGTGCCAGCAGCGTGGCAGGGGGTTACCAAGCCTACGAGCGGTACTTC. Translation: CASSVAGGYQAYERYF. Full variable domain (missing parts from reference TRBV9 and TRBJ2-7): DSGVTQTPKHLITATGQRVTLRCSPRSGDLSVYWYQQSLDQGLQFLIQYYNGEERAKGNILERFSAQQFPDLHSELNLSSLELGDSALYFCASSVAGGYQAYERYFGPGTRLTVT.

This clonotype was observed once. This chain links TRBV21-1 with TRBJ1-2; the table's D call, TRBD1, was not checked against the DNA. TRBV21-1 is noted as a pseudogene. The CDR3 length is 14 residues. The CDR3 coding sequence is TGTGCCGGCAGGGGGCCTGCCCAGAGGGGTGGCTACACCTTC. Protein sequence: CAGRGPAQRGGYTF.

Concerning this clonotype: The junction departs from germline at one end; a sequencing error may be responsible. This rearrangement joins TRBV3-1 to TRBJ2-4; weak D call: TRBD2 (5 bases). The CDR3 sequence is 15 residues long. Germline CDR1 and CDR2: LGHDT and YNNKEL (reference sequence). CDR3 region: CASSQDLGDKNIQYF. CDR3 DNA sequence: TGTGCCAGCAGTCAAGATCTCGGGGACAAAAACATTCAGTACTTC.

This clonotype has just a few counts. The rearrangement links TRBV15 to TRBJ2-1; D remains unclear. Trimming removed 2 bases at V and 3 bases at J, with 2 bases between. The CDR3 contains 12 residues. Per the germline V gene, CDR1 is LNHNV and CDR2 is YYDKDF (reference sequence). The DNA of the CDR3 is TGTGCCACCAGCAGACACTACAATGAGCAGTTCTTC. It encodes CATSRHYNEQFF. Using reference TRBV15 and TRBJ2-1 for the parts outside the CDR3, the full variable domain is DAMVIQNPRYQVTQFGKPVTLSCSQTLNHNVMYWYQQKSSQAPKLLFHYYDKDFNNEADTPDNFQSRRPNTSFCFLDIRSPGLGDTAMYLCATSRHYNEQFFGPGTRLTVL.